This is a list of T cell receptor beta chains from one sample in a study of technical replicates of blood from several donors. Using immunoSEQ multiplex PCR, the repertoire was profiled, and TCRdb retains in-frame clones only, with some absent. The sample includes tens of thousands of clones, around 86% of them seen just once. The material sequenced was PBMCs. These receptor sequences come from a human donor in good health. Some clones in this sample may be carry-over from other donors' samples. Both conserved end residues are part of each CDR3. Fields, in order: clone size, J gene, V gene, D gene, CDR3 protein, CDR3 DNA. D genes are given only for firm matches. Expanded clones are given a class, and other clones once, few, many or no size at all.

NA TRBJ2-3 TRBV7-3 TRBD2 CASSTSGGSTDTQYF TGTGCCAGCAGCACCAGCGGGGGGAGCACAGATACGCAGTATTTT
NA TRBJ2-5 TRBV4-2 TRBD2 CASSQAHAGGQETQYF TGTGCCAGCAGCCAAGCCCACGCGGGAGGCCAAGAGACCCAGTACTTC
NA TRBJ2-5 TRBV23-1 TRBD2 CARGGTGTQYF TGCGCCAGGGGGGGGACGGGCACCCAGTACTTC
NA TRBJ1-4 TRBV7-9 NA CASSAPGGTNEKLFF TGTGCCAGCAGCGCCCCGGGGGGAACTAATGAAAAACTGTTTTTT
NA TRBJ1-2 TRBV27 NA CASSNGDSYGYTF TGTGCCAGCAGCAACGGAGATAGCTATGGCTACACCTTC
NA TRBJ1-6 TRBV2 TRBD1 CASREQGAVSYNSPLHF TGTGCCAGCAGGGAACAGGGGGCAGTCTCCTATAATTCACCCCTCCACTTT
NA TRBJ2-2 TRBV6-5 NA CASSYRGTGELFF TGTGCCAGCAGTTACAGGGGCACCGGGGAGCTGTTTTTT
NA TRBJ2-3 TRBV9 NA CASSRQTHTDTQYF TGTGCCAGCAGTCGACAGACTCACACAGATACGCAGTATTTT
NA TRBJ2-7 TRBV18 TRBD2 CASSPPSGRGSEQYF TGTGCCAGCTCACCTCCTAGCGGGAGGGGGTCCGAGCAGTACTTC
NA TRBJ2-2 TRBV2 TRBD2 CASSGSSGTSGPTNTGELFF TGTGCCAGCAGTGGGAGCTCCGGGACTAGCGGGCCTACGAACACCGGGGAGCTGTTTTTT
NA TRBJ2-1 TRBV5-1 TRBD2 CASSFFGGTSDWQFF TGCGCCAGCAGCTTTTTCGGCGGGACTAGTGATTGGCAGTTCTTC
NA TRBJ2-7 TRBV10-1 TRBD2 CASTGTSGRSVYEQYF TGCGCCAGCACAGGGACTAGCGGGAGGTCGGTCTACGAGCAGTACTTC
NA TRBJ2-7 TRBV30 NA CAWSPLGGASYEQYF TGTGCCTGGAGTCCCCTTGGGGGGGCCTCCTACGAGCAGTACTTC
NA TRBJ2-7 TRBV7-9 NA CASSLAAGPLYEQYF TGTGCCAGCAGCTTAGCGGCGGGACCGCTATACGAGCAGTACTTC
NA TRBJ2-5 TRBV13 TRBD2 CASSLVGLAGLGETQYF TGTGCCAGCAGCTTAGTGGGACTAGCGGGATTGGGTGAGACCCAGTACTTC
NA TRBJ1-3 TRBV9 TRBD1 CASSAPRQGIGNTIYF TGTGCCAGCAGCGCCCCCCGACAGGGGATCGGAAACACCATATATTTT
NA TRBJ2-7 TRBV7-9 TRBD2 CASSLGLAGSEQYF TGTGCCAGCAGCTTAGGACTAGCGGGCTCCGAGCAGTACTTC
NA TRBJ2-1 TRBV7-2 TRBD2 CASSWGGTYNEQFF TGTGCCAGCAGCTGGGGGGGAACCTACAATGAGCAGTTCTTC
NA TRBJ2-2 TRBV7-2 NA CASSLTLDRTVTGELFF TGTGCCAGCAGCTTAACCCTCGACAGGACGGTCACCGGGGAGCTGTTTTTT
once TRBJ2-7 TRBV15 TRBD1 CATSSDRGAYEQYF TGTGCCACCAGCAGTGACAGGGGGGCCTACGAGCAGTACTTC
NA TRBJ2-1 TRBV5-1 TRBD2 CASSGLAGASNEQFF TGCGCCAGCAGCGGACTAGCGGGGGCCTCCAATGAGCAGTTCTTC
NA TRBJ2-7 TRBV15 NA CATSRDGWPSPGSEQYF TGTGCCACCAGCAGAGATGGTTGGCCTAGCCCAGGTTCGGAGCAGTACTTC
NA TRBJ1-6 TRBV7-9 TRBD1 CASSSLDRVDSPLHF TGTGCCAGCAGCTCATTGGACAGGGTAGATTCACCCCTCCACTTT
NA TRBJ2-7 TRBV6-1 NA CASYSEQYF TGTGCTAGCTATAGCGAGCAGTACTTC
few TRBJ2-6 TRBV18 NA CASSPSTASLSGANVLTF TGTGCCAGCTCACCATCGACAGCCAGCTTGTCGGGGGCCAACGTCCTGACTTTC
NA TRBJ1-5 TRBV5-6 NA CASSSLGQANQPQHF TGTGCCAGCAGCTCCCTGGGACAAGCAAATCAGCCCCAGCATTTT